The clone carrying this TCR beta chain was counted only a few times. Antigen specificity is unknown. It was with previously described methods and listed TCR primers that bulk TCR libraries were made. Each CDR3 protein is one row after TCRdb ran MiXCR on the PCR reads. This table holds about 500,000 distinct CDR3 sequences, around 23% found once. Naive CD8 library inputs spanned roughly 18,000 to 1,100,000 sorted cells and 10%, 30% or 50% RNA. The sample comes from a study of molecular identifiers for immune sequencing clone quantification. About the research overall: The replicate experiment used RNA from roughly 18,000 or 92,000 naive CD8 cells. This RNA was split into five aliquots, and four of them were sequenced.

General study points: In cases of identical TCR molecules sharing a barcode, highly expanded clone sizes could be underestimated.

This clonotype originated in a human donor in good health. Some libraries in this study had Jurkat cell RNA spiked in. Sequencing used naive CD8+ T cells from blood, with Jurkat cell RNA spiked in. Stated subset: FACS-sorted CD8+CD4-CCR7+CD45RA+ naive T cells.

CDR3 DNA: TGTGCCAGCAGTTCGACTCAGTCCCGCACAGATACGCAGTATTTT. Protein: CASSSTQSRTDTQYF. The chain is built from TRBV6-2 or TRBV6-3 and TRBJ2-3; no firm D call. CDR3 length: 15 amino acids. V was pared by 4 bases and J by 1 base, with 12 bases between. Germline assignment: CDR1 MNHEY and CDR2 SVGEGT.